These T cell receptor beta chains were read from a single sample in a study of regulatory T cells in long-lasting Graves disease. A single record per CDR3 protein comes from TCRdb applying MiXCR to the multiplex PCR reads. The table records about 320,000 distinct CDR3 sequences, about 18% of them present only once. The source was peripheral blood mononuclear cells (PBMCs), collected at new diagnosis, from a patient treated with antithyroid drugs. These receptors originate from a female donor with Graves disease. Both conserved end residues are part of each CDR3. The D gene is left open where the match is weak. Not all rows give a size; the values are once, few, many and, for expanded clones, a class.

size: many; D: NA; J: TRBJ2-1; V: TRBV19; CDR3: CASSIGPVNEQFF; DNA: TGTGCCAGTAGTATCGGCCCGGTGAATGAGCAGTTCTTC
size: few; D: NA; J: TRBJ2-3; V: TRBV28; CDR3: CASLRTSIDTQYF; DNA: TGTGCCAGCTTAAGAACTAGCATAGATACGCAGTATTTT
size: many; D: TRBD2; J: TRBJ2-3; V: TRBV11-3; CDR3: CASSFTSGSMADTQYF; DNA: TGTGCCAGCAGCTTCACTAGCGGGAGTATGGCAGATACGCAGTATTTT
size: NA; D: TRBD1; J: TRBJ2-6; V: TRBV18; CDR3: CASSTLPGTGASGANVLTF; DNA: TGTGCCAGCTCAACACTTCCCGGGACAGGGGCCTCTGGGGCCAACGTCCTGACTTTC
size: many; D: TRBD2; J: TRBJ2-1; V: TRBV27; CDR3: CASSYNRAGALSYNEQFF; DNA: TGTGCCAGCAGTTACAATAGGGCGGGAGCTCTCTCCTACAATGAGCAGTTCTTC
size: many; D: NA; J: TRBJ2-2; V: TRBV12-3/TRBV12-4; CDR3: CASTPSGGQHGELFF; DNA: TGTGCCAGCACCCCATCGGGGGGCCAGCACGGGGAGCTGTTTTTT
size: few; D: NA; J: TRBJ2-7; V: TRBV19; CDR3: CASSISLRYEQYF; DNA: TGTGCCAGTAGTATTTCCTTACGTTACGAGCAGTACTTC
size: few; D: NA; J: TRBJ2-7; V: TRBV12-3/TRBV12-4; CDR3: CASSTRTGYEQYF; DNA: TGTGCCAGCAGTACGCGTACTGGGTACGAGCAGTACTTC
size: many; D: TRBD2; J: TRBJ2-1; V: TRBV24-1; CDR3: CATSRGRREDEQFF; DNA: TGTGCCACCAGTCGTGGTCGGCGGGAGGATGAGCAGTTCTTC
size: NA; D: NA; J: TRBJ1-4; V: TRBV5-1; CDR3: CASGPGSNEKLFF; DNA: TGCGCCAGCGGTCCGGGGTCTAATGAAAAACTGTTTTTT